This paragraph reports one T cell receptor beta chain. The data are from a study of shared clonotypes between healthy human individuals. Each subset's genomic DNA was shared equally among a number of immunoSEQ plates. The repertoire was sequenced with immunoSEQ multiplex PCR; TCRdb's copy has only in-frame clones and lacks some. The table lists a few hundred thousand clones, 79% of them singletons, with approximately 12% in the top ten. The sequenced material came from PBMCs. The source of this sequence is a woman aged 40 to 55 in good health. Some clones in this sample may be carry-over from other donors' samples.

The CDR3 DNA sequence: TGTGCCAGCAGCCCCAAGTGGGGGGCCTCCACAGATACGCAGTATTTT. It encodes CASSPKWGASTDTQYF. This chain connects TRBV5-5 to TRBJ2-3, with D perhaps being TRBD1 or TRBD2 (6 bases each). V lost 4 bases, J lost 2 bases, and 17 bases lay in between. Germline values: CDR1 SGHKS, CDR2 YYEKEE (reference sequence). The CDR3 has 16 residues.